This is a list of T cell receptor beta chains from one sample in a study of T-cell memory formation after mild COVID-19. TCRdb re-called the 5' RACE reads with MiXCR, one entry per CDR3 protein. The data hold 200,000 to 250,000 distinct CDR3 sequences, with around a tenth observed a single time. Sequencing input: PBMCs or a T cell subset sorted from them (not recorded which). All receptors come from a man in his late teens or twenties who had mild COVID-19 (a few samples of this study predate the infection). Cell type and time point are not known. Each CDR3 is given with its conserved first and last residue. D genes are given only for firm matches. The listing skips clone size in some rows; elsewhere it reads once, few, many or a size class.

V gene: TRBV11-1
clone size: few
D gene: TRBD1
J gene: TRBJ2-6
CDR3 protein: CASSSWDRGSGANVLTF
CDR3 DNA: TGTGCCAGCAGCTCCTGGGACAGGGGGTCTGGGGCCAACGTCCTGACTTTC

V gene: TRBV7-2
clone size: few
D gene: TRBD1
J gene: TRBJ2-7
CDR3 protein: CASSSVGQGTQYF
CDR3 DNA: TGTGCCAGCAGTTCGGTGGGACAGGGGACGCAGTACTTC

V gene: TRBV11-2
clone size: many
D gene: TRBD1
J gene: TRBJ2-1
CDR3 protein: CASRRPGQHYNEQFF
CDR3 DNA: TGTGCCAGCAGGAGGCCGGGACAGCACTACAATGAGCAGTTCTTC

V gene: TRBV5-6
clone size: NA
D gene: NA
J gene: TRBJ1-5
CDR3 protein: CASSARGRSNQPQHF
CDR3 DNA: TGTGCCAGCAGCGCAAGGGGGAGAAGCAATCAGCCCCAGCATTTT

V gene: TRBV25-1
clone size: few
D gene: TRBD1
J gene: TRBJ1-2
CDR3 protein: CASSEQTGLGNYGYTF
CDR3 DNA: TGTGCCAGCAGTGAACAGACAGGGCTGGGTAACTATGGCTACACCTTC

V gene: TRBV3-1
clone size: NA
D gene: NA
J gene: TRBJ2-3
CDR3 protein: CASSRRERDTQYF
CDR3 DNA: TGTGCCAGCAGCCGGCGAGAAAGAGATACGCAGTATTTT

V gene: TRBV6-5
clone size: few
D gene: TRBD2
J gene: TRBJ2-7
CDR3 protein: CASSPSGGRGAYEQYF
CDR3 DNA: TGTGCCAGCAGCCCATCGGGGGGGCGAGGGGCCTACGAGCAGTACTTC

V gene: TRBV12-3/TRBV12-4
clone size: NA
D gene: TRBD1
J gene: TRBJ2-7
CDR3 protein: CASSRQGDPYEQYF
CDR3 DNA: TGTGCCAGCAGTCGCCAGGGGGACCCCTACGAGCAGTACTTC

V gene: TRBV20-1
clone size: few
D gene: TRBD2
J gene: TRBJ2-6
CDR3 protein: CSAHGGGSGANVLTF
CDR3 DNA: TGCAGTGCCCATGGGGGGGGCTCTGGGGCCAACGTCCTGACTTTC

V gene: TRBV4-1
clone size: NA
D gene: NA
J gene: TRBJ1-2
CDR3 protein: CASSLGAGEAYGYTF
CDR3 DNA: TGCGCCAGCAGCCTCGGGGCAGGGGAGGCTTATGGCTACACCTTC

V gene: TRBV20-1
clone size: many
D gene: NA
J gene: TRBJ1-6
CDR3 protein: CSARDSQILTLHF
CDR3 DNA: TGCAGTGCTAGAGACAGTCAAATTCTTACCCTCCACTTT

V gene: TRBV7-9
clone size: NA
D gene: NA
J gene: TRBJ1-1
CDR3 protein: CASSEDSNTEAFF
CDR3 DNA: TGTGCCAGCAGCGAGGACAGTAACACTGAAGCTTTCTTT

V gene: TRBV4-1
clone size: few
D gene: NA
J gene: TRBJ2-7
CDR3 protein: CASSQRDKGSYEQYF
CDR3 DNA: TGCGCCAGCAGCCAGCGGGACAAGGGATCCTACGAGCAGTACTTC

V gene: TRBV5-1
clone size: NA
D gene: NA
J gene: TRBJ2-5
CDR3 protein: CASSLEPGVQETQYF
CDR3 DNA: TGCGCCAGCAGCTTGGAACCGGGGGTGCAAGAGACCCAGTACTTC

V gene: TRBV20-1
clone size: NA
D gene: NA
J gene: TRBJ1-1
CDR3 protein: CSAMTQATEAFF
CDR3 DNA: TGCAGTGCTATGACTCAGGCCACTGAAGCTTTCTTT

V gene: TRBV7-2
clone size: NA
D gene: NA
J gene: TRBJ2-5
CDR3 protein: CASSLQWETQYF
CDR3 DNA: TGTGCCAGCAGCTTACAGTGGGAGACCCAGTACTTC

V gene: TRBV20-1
clone size: once
D gene: NA
J gene: TRBJ1-2
CDR3 protein: CSARLTARPPYGYTF
CDR3 DNA: TGCAGTGCTAGGTTGACAGCCAGACCCCCCTATGGCTACACCTTC

V gene: TRBV24-1
clone size: many
D gene: NA
J gene: TRBJ2-5
CDR3 protein: CATSDPRATETQYF
CDR3 DNA: TGTGCCACCAGTGACCCAAGGGCGACGGAGACCCAGTACTTC

V gene: TRBV5-1
clone size: NA
D gene: TRBD1
J gene: TRBJ1-1
CDR3 protein: CASSRRQGVSTEAFF
CDR3 DNA: TGCGCCAGCAGCCGGCGGCAGGGGGTATCGACTGAAGCTTTCTTT

V gene: TRBV12-3/TRBV12-4
clone size: few
D gene: TRBD2
J gene: TRBJ2-5
CDR3 protein: CASSFALAEETQYF
CDR3 DNA: TGTGCCAGCAGTTTCGCCCTAGCGGAAGAGACCCAGTACTTC